This entry concerns a single TCR beta chain. Its antigen is unidentified. Recipients received nonmyeloablative bone marrow transplants from related graft donors, with transient mixed chimerism. Sequencing was performed with immunoSEQ multiplex PCR; in TCRdb, only in-frame clones are kept and a portion is missing. The table has roughly 70,000 clones, around 87% seen once; the top ten hold around 4%. The germline CDR1 and CDR2 sequences are SGHTS and YDEGEE. Trimming cost V 4 bases and J 4 bases; bases outside gene matches: 4. The CDR3 runs to 14 residues. The sample belongs to a study of Tregs in tolerant kidney transplant recipients. Study-level points and caveats: Donor-specific Treg expansion exceeded global Treg expansion in tolerant patients, suggesting antigen drive. Some patients' samples used different primers over time, so nucleotide sequences weren't comparable. Biological reproducibility was not directly addressed, but technical replication error appeared minimal. Activated donor B cell expansion appeared to reveal the most relevant donor-specific TCRbeta repertoire.

This rearrangement joins TRBV5-8 to TRBJ2-3; 9 bases map to TRBD2. The sample in question was CD4+ T cells from blood (PBMCs), obtained 6 months after the transplant. The TCR comes from a human patient who received a combined kidney and bone marrow transplant. Some T cells could come from the graft donor. The CDR3 loop reads CASSPGLAADTQYF. The CDR3 DNA follows: TGTGCCAGCAGCCCGGGACTAGCAGCAGATACGCAGTATTTT.